Below, 8 T cell receptor beta chains from the same sample are listed, as sequenced in a study of blood T cells in healthy people across ages. The second PCR ran about 6 to 11 cycles with a sample-barcoded 5' primer and J-beta primers. TCRdb fed the 5' RACE reads into MiXCR, producing one record per CDR3 protein. The sample has 600,000 or so distinct CDR3 sequences; about 30% are singletons. The sequenced sample was blood. These receptors all stem from an elderly woman in good health.

The table lists this clonotype with many counts. The rearrangement links TRBV12-3 or TRBV12-4 to TRBJ2-3, with 13 bases identical to TRBD2. V gave up 4 bases and J gave up 0 bases; unmatched junction bases: 7. The CDR3 is made up of 18 amino acids. CDR3 nucleotides: TGTGCCAGCAGTTCAAGCGGGACTAGCGGGGCGAGCACAGATACGCAGTATTTT. Residues: CASSSSGTSGASTDTQYF.

This clonotype was detected ten times or more. The chain recombines TRBV27 with TRBJ2-7; D uncertain. Germline lookup yields CDR1 MNHEY and CDR2 SMNVEV (reference sequence). CDR3 length: 12 residues. V gave up 4 bases and J gave up 5 bases, with 9 bases separating them. This CDR3 reads CASSSRSHEQYF. CDR3 nucleotide sequence: TGTGCCAGCAGTTCACGAAGCCACGAGCAGTACTTC.

This clonotype was counted at least ten times. V and J are TRBV10-3 and TRBJ1-2; D is unresolved. V was trimmed by 2 bases and J by 2 bases, leaving 9 bases between them. The CDR3 length is 14 residues. Germline lookup yields CDR1 ENHRY and CDR2 SYGVKD. The CDR3 reads CAISEVGENYGYTF. Written as DNA, the CDR3 is TGTGCCATCAGTGAGGTCGGGGAAAACTATGGCTACACCTTC.

This chain connects TRBV7-2 to TRBJ2-5; D ambiguous. The V gene lost 5 bases and the J gene lost 7 bases, with 17 bases spanning the gap. The CDR3 length is 14 residues. Germline assignment: CDR1 SGHTA and CDR2 FQGNSA. This chain's CDR3 is CASSPMWGSGTQYF. DNA of the CDR3: TGTGCCAGCAGCCCTATGTGGGGTTCAGGGACCCAGTACTTC.

The rearrangement links TRBV20-1 to TRBJ1-3; a possible D gene is TRBD1 (5 bases). Germline lookup yields CDR1 DFQATT and CDR2 SNEGSKA (reference sequence). The germline V and J ends were trimmed by 2 bases and 0 bases, with 14 bases remaining between them. This CDR3 region has 16 residues. In DNA, the CDR3 is TGCAGTGCTAGAAGGACCTGGGGCGGCTCTGGAAACACCATATATTTT. Protein product: CSARRTWGGSGNTIYF.

At least ten counts were recorded for this clonotype. The chain couples TRBV6-1 to TRBJ2-1, with TRBD2 matching over 13 bases. CDR3 length: 14 amino acids. CDR1 is MNHNS and CDR2 is SASEGT in the germline V gene. The ends lost 7 bases at V and 7 bases at J; junction bases unmatched: 4. The CDR3 DNA is TGTGCCAGCACGACTAGCGGGGGGTGGAATGAGCAGTTCTTC. It codes for CASTTSGGWNEQFF.

This clonotype showed up many times. V usage is TRBV10-3 and J usage is TRBJ2-5; the D call may be TRBD1 or TRBD2 (6 bases each). The germline V gene has CDR1 ENHRY and CDR2 SYGVKD. Deletions cut 2 bases from V and 0 bases from J, with 10 bases between. CDR3 size: 15 residues. The chain's CDR3 is CAISEIRGDQETQYF. CDR3 nucleotide sequence: TGTGCCATCAGTGAGATAAGGGGGGACCAAGAGACCCAGTACTTC.

In its sample, this clonotype was seen many times. J is TRBJ1-1 and V is TRBV5-5; 8 nucleotides match TRBD1. The germline V gene has CDR1 SGHKS and CDR2 YYEKEE (reference sequence). This CDR3 has 15 amino acids. With 4 bases clipped from V and 4 bases from J, the junction kept 9 bases outside the gene matches. CDR3: CASSGSRTGSTEAFF. As DNA, the CDR3 is TGTGCCAGCAGCGGCTCCCGGACAGGGAGCACTGAAGCTTTCTTT.